The source of this TCR beta chain is a study of cytomegalovirus exposure and HLA in healthy donors. This CDR3 has 13 residues. Germline values: CDR1 SGHNT, CDR2 YYREEE (reference sequence). Trimming stripped 0 bases from V and 1 base from J, with 4 bases between. This PCR relied on a set of 60 Vbeta primers and 13 Jbeta primers. The repertoire was sequenced with immunoSEQ multiplex PCR; TCRdb's copy has only in-frame clones and lacks some. The sample yields around 200,000 clones, roughly 91% seen once. The rearrangement links TRBV5-4 to TRBJ2-5; no clear D. Input material: PBMCs. This clonotype originated in a woman aged 18-29 years in good health and CMV-seronegative. CDR3 nucleotides: TGTGCCAGCAGCTTGGGGAGCCAAGAGACCCAGTACTTC. As protein: CASSLGSQETQYF.